What follows are 22 T cell receptor beta chains derived from one specimen sequenced in a study of Graves' ophthalmopathy and Graves' hyperthyroidism. RNA transcripts were the source from which TCR beta CDR3 regions were amplified. HTBI-primed RT-PCR formed the first round, and a multiplex PCR formed the second. MiXCR was run by TCRdb on the multiplex PCR reads, yielding one entry per CDR3 protein. The sample lists 400,000 to 500,000 distinct CDR3 sequences, approximately 21% occurring once. The sample taken for sequencing was peripheral blood. These receptors were collected from a young woman with stable Graves' hyperthyroidism.

The table lists this clonotype with many counts. The chain couples TRBV27 to TRBJ1-2; D is undetermined. Germline CDR1 and CDR2: MNHEY and SMNVEV (reference sequence). Trimming took off 7 bases at V and 2 bases at J, with 23 bases between the two ends. The CDR3 spans 17 residues. The chain's CDR3 is CASIGPLWQSGNYGYTF. The CDR3 bases are TGTGCCAGCATTGGCCCTTTGTGGCAGAGTGGGAACTATGGCTACACCTTC.

This clonotype has a count of ten or more. The CDR3 loop reads CASSSTGELFF. As DNA, the CDR3 is TGTGCCAGCAGTAGCACCGGGGAGCTGTTTTTT. The chain combines TRBV12-3 or TRBV12-4 with TRBJ2-2; D remains ambiguous. V gave up 5 bases and J gave up 4 bases, with 2 bases separating them. The CDR3 is made up of 11 amino acids.

V is TRBV28 and J is TRBJ1-1; 7 bases are shared with TRBD1. Germline V CDR1 and CDR2: MDHEN, SYDVKM. The J segment lost 0 bases and the V segment lost 8 bases, leaving 6 bases of the junction unmatched. The CDR3 spans 14 residues. CDR3 in amino acids: CASFTDRVNTEAFF. CDR3 nucleotides: TGTGCCAGCTTTACTGACAGGGTGAACACTGAAGCTTTCTTT.

V usage is TRBV10-2 and J usage is TRBJ1-2; TRBD1 is a possible D gene (5 bases). CDR3 size: 11 residues. The V end was cut by 8 bases, the J end by 2 bases, with 6 bases between. CDR1 is WSHSY, CDR2 SAAADI, per germline. The DNA of the CDR3 is TGCGCCAGCCAGGGAAACTATGGCTACACCTTC. It yields the protein CASQGNYGYTF.

The V gene is TRBV2, the J gene TRBJ2-7, with D tentatively TRBD1 (6 bases). V gave up 5 bases and J gave up 7 bases, with 15 bases separating them. This CDR3 is 13 amino acids long. Looked up from germline, CDR1 is SNHLY and CDR2 is FYNNEI. This chain's CDR3 is CASSPTGQWEQYF. CDR3 DNA: TGTGCCAGCAGTCCGACAGGACAGTGGGAGCAGTACTTC. The full variable domain, rest sourced from reference TRBV2 and TRBJ2-7, is EPEVTQTPSHQVTQMGQEVILRCVPISNHLYFYWYRQILGQKVEFLVSFYNNEISEKSEIFDDQFSVERPDGSNFTLKIRSTKLEDSAMYFCASSPTGQWEQYFGPGTRLTVT.

This clonotype showed up many times. V usage is TRBV28 and J usage is TRBJ1-5; D gene uncertain. This CDR3 is built from 15 residues. V lost 6 bases to trimming and J lost 1 base, with 13 bases between them. Germline lookup yields CDR1 MDHEN and CDR2 SYDVKM. The CDR3 DNA follows: TGTGCCAGCAGCCACGGAGGGATGAGCAATCAGCCCCAGCATTTT. Amino acid sequence: CASSHGGMSNQPQHF.

The chain uses TRBV6-2 or TRBV6-3 and TRBJ1-6, with D unresolved. V was clipped by 2 bases and J by 2 bases, with 13 bases between them. This CDR3 comprises 17 residues. Germline loops: CDR1 MNHEY, CDR2 SVGEGT. The CDR3 DNA sequence: TGTGCCAGCAGTTACCTCCGGGAAGGCGCCTATAATTCACCCCTCCACTTT. It specifies CASSYLREGAYNSPLHF.

The J gene is TRBJ2-5, the V gene TRBV6-1; 11 nucleotides agree with TRBD2. V lost 5 bases and J lost 4; bases outside the gene matches: 12. The V gene's germline CDR1 is MNHNS and CDR2 SASEGT. CDR3 length: 17 residues. This CDR3 is CASSTSPLAGGGETQYF. The DNA of the CDR3 is TGTGCCAGCAGTACCAGCCCCCTAGCGGGAGGCGGAGAGACCCAGTACTTC.

This clonotype came up many times. The chain links TRBV6-5 to TRBJ2-5, with 14 nucleotides matching TRBD2. V trimming: 7 bases; J trimming: 5 bases; junction bases outside the gene matches: 9. Germline V gene lookup returns CDR1 MNHEY and CDR2 SVGAGI. The CDR3 has 16 amino acids. CDR3 in amino acids: CASMLTSGRALETQYF. The CDR3 coding sequence is TGTGCCAGCATGTTGACTAGCGGGAGGGCTTTGGAGACCCAGTACTTC.

This clonotype was seen at least ten times. The V and J genes are TRBV11-1 and TRBJ1-1, with D hard to call. Germline loops: CDR1 SGHAT, CDR2 FQDESV (reference sequence). V was clipped by 2 bases and J by 11 bases, with 15 bases between them. The CDR3 is 13 residues long. CDR3: CASSLPGSHGAFF. DNA for the CDR3: TGTGCCAGCAGCTTACCAGGCAGCCATGGGGCTTTCTTT.

There are many counts of this clonotype. The V call is TRBV11-1, the J call TRBJ1-5; the match to TRBD1 covers 11 bases. CDR3 length: 16 residues. Germline CDR1 SGHAT, CDR2 FQDESV (reference sequence). Unmatched junction bases numbered 7, after V lost 4 bases and J lost 5 bases. Written as DNA, the CDR3 is TGTGCCAGCAGCTCCTGGACAGGGGGCGGTGATCAGCCCCAGCATTTT. Translated, it gives CASSSWTGGGDQPQHF. Full variable domain (outside the CDR3, taken from reference TRBV11-1 and TRBJ1-5): EAEVAQSPRYKITEKSQAVAFWCDPISGHATLYWYRQILGQGPELLVQFQDESVVDDSQLPKDRFSAERLKGVDSTLKIQPAELGDSAMYLCASSSWTGGGDQPQHFGDGTRLSIL.

This chain connects TRBV5-1 to TRBJ2-4; D ambiguous. Per germline, CDR1 SGHRS and CDR2 YFSETQ. Trimming pared 3 bases from V and 3 bases from J, leaving 16 bases between. This CDR3 is built from 16 residues. CDR3 DNA sequence: TGCGCCAGCAGCTCCCGACCCTCCCTGGGCAAAAACATTCAGTACTTC. Protein product: CASSSRPSLGKNIQYF.

The table lists this clonotype with many counts. The chain recombines TRBV11-2 with TRBJ2-3; D is undetermined. The germline CDR1 and CDR2 sequences are SGHAT and FQNNGV. The CDR3 is 14 residues long. V was trimmed by 0 bases and J by 7 bases, leaving 11 bases between them. CDR3 residues: CASSLDGLGNTQYF. The CDR3 nucleotides are TGTGCCAGCAGCTTAGATGGCCTGGGGAATACGCAGTATTTT. Using reference TRBV11-2 and TRBJ2-3 for the parts outside the CDR3, the full variable domain is EAGVAQSPRYKIIEKRQSVAFWCNPISGHATLYWYQQILGQGPKLLIQFQNNGVVDDSQLPKDRFSAERLKGVDSTLKIQPAKLEDSAVYLCASSLDGLGNTQYFGPGTRLTVL.

V usage is TRBV5-1 and J usage is TRBJ2-7; the D call may be TRBD1 or TRBD2 (6 bases each). Germline V gives CDR1 SGHRS, CDR2 YFSETQ. Deletions cut 5 bases from V and 3 bases from J, with 15 bases between. The CDR3 totals 14 residues. CDR3 residues: CASSYEQGLYEQYF. Here the CDR3 DNA reads TGCGCCAGCAGTTATGAACAGGGACTCTACGAGCAGTACTTC. Variable domain in full (rest from reference TRBV5-1 and TRBJ2-7): KAGVTQTPRYLIKTRGQQVTLSCSPISGHRSVSWYQQTPGQGLQFLFEYFSETQRNKGNFPGRFSGRQFSNSRSEMNVSTLELGDSALYLCASSYEQGLYEQYFGPGTRLTVT.

For this clonotype: This likely comes from a read error, as the CDR3 has no conserved phenylalanine or tryptophan at its end. The chain couples TRBV6-2 or TRBV6-3 to TRBJ1-5; no definite D call. Germline values: CDR1 MNHEY, CDR2 SVGEGT. V lost 4 bases, J lost 1 base, and 11 bases lay in between. There are 15 residues in the CDR3. The CDR3 region is CASSSHGGSNQPQHY. In nucleotides, the CDR3 is TGTGCCAGCAGTTCCCATGGAGGAAGCAATCAGCCCCAGCATTAT.

This clonotype was recorded once. The CDR3 carries no conserved terminal phenylalanine or tryptophan, so it likely arises from a read error. The chain has TRBV12-3 or TRBV12-4 and TRBJ2-2; no definite D call. The CDR3 totals 12 residues. Trimming pared 3 bases from V and 5 bases from J, leaving 4 bases between. The CDR3 loop reads CASSFNTGELFL. DNA of the CDR3: TGTGCCAGCAGTTTCAATACCGGGGAGCTGTTTTTG.

This clonotype was seen repeatedly, ten times or more. The chain couples TRBV7-9 to TRBJ2-7, with a weak D call TRBD1 (6 bases). The CDR3 extends over 13 amino acids. Trimming cost V 7 bases and J 3 bases, with 13 bases left between them. The V gene's germline CDR1 is SEHNR and CDR2 FQNEAQ (reference sequence). The CDR3 DNA reads TGTGCCAGCACCACGACAGGAGACTACGAGCAGTACTTC. It specifies CASTTTGDYEQYF.

This clonotype has a count of ten or more. The V gene is TRBV5-1, the J gene TRBJ2-7; 8 bases are shared with TRBD1. CDR3 length equals 15 residues. Germline-derived CDR1 and CDR2 are SGHRS and YFSETQ. J lost 5 bases, V lost 2 bases, and 9 bases had no gene match. CDR3 DNA sequence: TGCGCCAGCAGCTTCCAGACAGGGGAGGTCGACGAGCAGTACTTC. Translated: CASSFQTGEVDEQYF.

Many counts were recorded for this clonotype. V gene TRBV7-6 combines with J gene TRBJ2-2; D is possibly TRBD2 (5 bases). Germline-derived CDR1 and CDR2 are SGHVS and FNYEAQ. V was shortened by 3 bases and J by 8 bases, with 10 bases between the two germline ends. The CDR3 is 13 amino acids. The CDR3 DNA reads as TGTGCCAGCAGCTTCGATACTAGTGGGGAGCTGTTTTTT. Translation gives CASSFDTSGELFF.

This chain joins TRBV20-1 and TRBJ1-1; no reliable D call. Trimming removed 4 bases at V and 0 bases at J, with 6 bases between. Germline V gives CDR1 DFQATT, CDR2 SNEGSKA (reference sequence). CDR3 size: 12 residues. The CDR3 region has the DNA TGCAGTGCTATTCGGCTGAACACTGAAGCTTTCTTT. Residues: CSAIRLNTEAFF.

At least ten counts were recorded for this clonotype. The rearrangement joins TRBV12-3 or TRBV12-4 to TRBJ1-5; D gene ambiguous. The CDR3 spans 13 residues. Trimming pared 4 bases from V and 3 bases from J, leaving 7 bases between. The CDR3, as DNA: TGTGCCAGCAGTTCTTGGTCCAATCAGCCCCAGCATTTT. It codes for CASSSWSNQPQHF.

This sequence joins TRBV18 and TRBJ1-6; TRBD1 is a possible D gene (6 bases). V lost 1 base to trimming and J lost 7 bases, with 14 bases between them. The CDR3 has 16 amino acids. The germline CDR1 and CDR2 sequences are KGHSH and LQKENI. CDR3 in amino acids: CASSPRNRVSNSPLHF. In nucleotides, the CDR3 is TGTGCCAGCTCACCACGGAACAGGGTCTCCAATTCACCCCTCCACTTT.